These 8 T cell receptor beta chains originate from one sample sequenced in a study of OX40 agonist ivuxolimab in advanced cancers. The assay was immunoSEQ multiplex PCR, and TCRdb's table has in-frame clones only and misses some. The data show roughly 64,000 clones, roughly nine tenths seen once. The sample consisted of CD4+ or CD8+ T cells sorted from blood, taken in a trial of the OX40 agonist ivuxolimab. The receptor source for this set is an adult with an advanced solid tumor such as melanoma, head and neck, liver or kidney cancer.

The J gene is TRBJ2-1, the V gene TRBV9; 9 bases are shared with TRBD2. J was trimmed by 4 bases and V by 0 bases; bases with no gene match: 2. Per the germline V gene, CDR1 is SGDLS and CDR2 is YYNGEE. This CDR3 is 15 amino acids long. The DNA of the CDR3 is TGTGCCAGCAGCGTAGACGCGGGAGGGTACAATGAGCAGTTCTTC. It encodes CASSVDAGGYNEQFF. Complete variable domain (other parts from reference TRBV9 and TRBJ2-1): DSGVTQTPKHLITATGQRVTLRCSPRSGDLSVYWYQQSLDQGLQFLIQYYNGEERAKGNILERFSAQQFPDLHSELNLSSLELGDSALYFCASSVDAGGYNEQFFGPGTRLTVL.

This chain links TRBV5-6 with TRBJ2-1, with a possible D match to TRBD2 (5 bases). Trimming left V 7 bases short and J 7 bases short, with 15 bases between. The germline V gene has CDR1 SGHDT and CDR2 YYEEEE. This CDR3 spans 13 amino acids. CDR3 bases: TGTGCCAGCCGATCGAGCCCGGGAAATGAGCAGTTCTTC. Translation: CASRSSPGNEQFF.

This chain connects TRBV30 to TRBJ1-1; a possible D gene is TRBD1 (6 bases). This CDR3 comprises 21 residues. V was pared by 0 bases and J by 3 bases, with 32 bases between. The germline V gene has CDR1 GTSNPN and CDR2 SVGIG (reference sequence). The CDR3 sequence: CAWSVGQGNKLGNWGDTEAFF. The CDR3 DNA reads TGTGCCTGGAGTGTTGGTCAGGGGAATAAATTGGGGAATTGGGGGGACACTGAAGCTTTCTTT.

The chain joins TRBV27 to TRBJ2-5; 10 bases fit TRBD1. In germline, CDR1 is MNHEY, CDR2 SMNVEV (reference sequence). V lost 5 bases to trimming and J lost 3 bases; unmatched junction nucleotides: 6. CDR3 size: 15 residues. The CDR3 DNA is TGTGCCAGCAGTCCCGGACAGGGGGAAGAAGAGACCCAGTACTTC. Protein sequence: CASSPGQGEEETQYF.

This clone showed up just once. The chain links TRBV6-1 to TRBJ2-3; D perhaps matches TRBD1 (5 bases). This CDR3 spans 16 amino acids. CDR1 and CDR2 (germline): MNHNS, SASEGT. V dropped 0 bases and J dropped 10 bases, with 20 bases sitting between them. CDR3 nucleotide sequence: TGTGCCAGCAGTGAAGCTTCTTTAGACAGTCCCCATGCGCAGTATTTT. Its translation is CASSEASLDSPHAQYF.

This clone was seen a few times. The gene calls are TRBV5-6 and TRBJ2-2; 8 bases are shared with TRBD1. Germline lookup yields CDR1 SGHDT and CDR2 YYEEEE. The CDR3 loop spans 16 amino acids. Trimming cost V 2 bases and J 5 bases; bases outside gene matches: 8. CDR3 DNA: TGTGCCAGCAGCTTTGTCCAGGGGGCTCGAACCGGGGAGCTGTTTTTT. Protein: CASSFVQGARTGELFF.

The CDR3 region has the DNA TGTGCCATCACTGTAGGGGGAATCAACACCTTC. It encodes CAITVGGINTF. This sequence joins TRBV10-3 and TRBJ1-2; tentatively, D is TRBD1 (6 bases). V shed 7 bases and J shed 12 bases, with 15 bases lying between them. This CDR3 has 11 residues. Germline V CDR1 and CDR2: ENHRY, SYGVKD.

The CDR3 spells CASLSTGSYNEQFF. The CDR3 DNA reads TGTGCCAGCCTATCCACGGGCTCCTACAATGAGCAGTTCTTC. This rearrangement joins TRBV7-9 to TRBJ2-1; D gene ambiguous. In germline, CDR1 is SEHNR, CDR2 FQNEAQ (reference sequence). The CDR3 sequence is 14 residues long. V was shortened by 8 bases and J by 0 bases, with 11 bases between the two germline ends.